This entry lists 10 T cell receptor beta chains sequenced from one sample in a study of T-cell reconstitution after alpha-beta-depleted transplantation in children. The library targeted TCRbeta and was prepared with unique molecular identifiers. Each CDR3 protein gets one entry after TCRdb re-called the PCR reads with MiXCR. The sample consists of 90,000 to 100,000 distinct CDR3 sequences, about a quarter of them appearing once. The specimen comprised PBMCs, sampled before TCRalphabeta/CD19-depleted stem cell transplant. These receptors came from a boy between 2 and 15 years old with acute lymphoblastic leukemia, due to receive a stem cell transplant.

V usage is TRBV11-2 and J usage is TRBJ2-5, with 8 bases fitting TRBD1. The CDR3 is made up of 13 amino acids. Germline trimming cut 5 bases from V and 7 bases from J; bases unmatched to any gene: 6. The germline CDR1 and CDR2 sequences are SGHAT and FQNNGV. The CDR3 DNA sequence: TGTGCCAGCAGCCCAGGACAGGGTTCGACCCAGTACTTC. Protein sequence: CASSPGQGSTQYF.

This clonotype was counted at least ten times. The genes are TRBV7-9 and TRBJ2-7, with D perhaps given as TRBD1 or TRBD2 (5 bases each). The CDR3 runs 17 residues. CDR1 and CDR2 from the germline V gene are SEHNR and FQNEAQ (reference sequence). V was trimmed by 5 bases and J by 0 bases, leaving 20 bases between them. CDR3 amino acids: CASSLFPGPHSSYEQYF. The CDR3 coding sequence is TGTGCCAGCAGCCTATTCCCGGGACCACATAGCTCCTACGAGCAGTACTTC.

The V call is TRBV29-1, the J call TRBJ2-1, with D perhaps TRBD1 (5 bases). V dropped 4 bases and J dropped 6 bases, with 19 bases sitting between them. The CDR3 covers 15 residues. CDR1 SQVTM and CDR2 ANQGSEA come from the germline V gene. CDR3 DNA: TGCAGCGTTGTAGGGGTCCCCCCCGGCGCCAATGAGCAGTTCTTC. Translated, it gives CSVVGVPPGANEQFF.

This sequence joins TRBV27 and TRBJ2-7, with D hard to call. The CDR3 runs to 15 residues. V gave up 7 bases and J gave up 3 bases, with 19 bases separating them. Germline V CDR1 and CDR2: MNHEY, SMNVEV (reference sequence). The CDR3 nucleotides read TGTGCCAGCACCTCAAGGTGGGGTAAGAACTACGAGCAGTACTTC. It specifies CASTSRWGKNYEQYF.

This clonotype has only a few counts. The rearrangement uses TRBV5-5 and TRBJ2-7; TRBD2 aligns across 10 bases. V lost 6 bases, J lost 7 bases, and 13 bases stayed unmatched. The V gene's germline CDR1 is SGHKS and CDR2 YYEKEE (reference sequence). The CDR3 is made up of 15 amino acids. The CDR3 loop is CASTPRAGGFGEQYF. In DNA, the CDR3 is TGTGCCAGCACCCCCCGAGCGGGAGGGTTTGGGGAGCAGTACTTC.

Only a few counts were recorded for this clonotype. The V and J genes are TRBV4-3 and TRBJ2-1; 13 positions agree with TRBD2. Germline loops: CDR1 LGHNA, CDR2 YSLEER. The ends lost 3 bases at V and 7 bases at J; junction bases unmatched: 15. This CDR3 region has 19 residues. The CDR3 bases are TGCGCCAGCAGCCATTGGACTAGCGGGGGACCGGACGGGTCAAATGAGCAGTTCTTC. This encodes CASSHWTSGGPDGSNEQFF.

This chain connects TRBV7-9 to TRBJ2-1; TRBD2 agrees at 8 bases. The CDR3 consists of 13 residues. The V and J ends lost 5 bases and 10 bases, in that order; junction bases with no gene match: 7. Germline V gives CDR1 SEHNR, CDR2 FQNEAQ (reference sequence). The CDR3 DNA reads as TGTGCCAGCAGCCCATCACTAGCGGAGGAGCAGTTCTTC. The encoded protein is CASSPSLAEEQFF.

The table lists this clonotype with many counts. V gene TRBV11-2 combines with J gene TRBJ2-2, with D unclear. The V gene lost 1 base and the J gene lost 5 bases, with 2 bases spanning the gap. This CDR3 comprises 12 residues. Germline CDR1 reads SGHAT; CDR2 reads FQNNGV. CDR3 coding DNA: TGTGCCAGCAGCTTAGTTACCGGGGAGCTGTTTTTT. This encodes CASSLVTGELFF.

This clonotype was observed a few times. J is TRBJ2-7 and V is TRBV18; 8 nucleotides match TRBD2. Germline V gives CDR1 KGHSH, CDR2 LQKENI. The V gene end was trimmed by 2 bases and the J gene end by 5 bases; junction bases not matched to a gene: 11. The CDR3 is 16 residues long. CDR3 region: CASSPSRRTSHNEQYF. In DNA form, the CDR3 reads TGTGCCAGCTCACCAAGTAGGAGGACTAGCCATAACGAGCAGTACTTC. The full variable domain, completed using reference TRBV18 and TRBJ2-7, is NAGVMQNPRHLVRRRGQEARLRCSPMKGHSHVYWYRQLPEEGLKFMVYLQKENIIDESGMPKERFSAEFPKEGPSILRIQQVVRGDSAAYFCASSPSRRTSHNEQYFGPGTRLTVT.

This clonotype turned up a few times. The chain links TRBV7-3 to TRBJ1-6; D is possibly TRBD1 (5 bases). This CDR3 region has 14 residues. The germline gives CDR1 SGHTA, CDR2 FQGTGA. Trimming shortened V by 7 bases and J by 7 bases, and 14 bases separated the two germline ends. CDR3: CASTLGVPNSPLHF. CDR3 nucleotide sequence: TGTGCCAGCACCCTAGGGGTTCCCAATTCACCCCTCCACTTT.